This TCR beta chain is drawn from a study of blood T cell repertoires in COVID-19 (dated by TCRdb to 2020 to 2021). About the full investigation: Collaborator samples came from the United States, Italy and Spain and covered acute and convalescent phases of COVID-19. Samples came from the ongoing ImmuneRACE study (first 160 participants) plus 1,254 subjects from 6 global collaborators. The material from the prospective study consisted of cDNA or gDNA derived from T cells, B-cell-depleted T cells, or PBMCs. A freely available public database, intended as a resource for researchers studying the immune response to SARS-CoV-2, is where the repertoires were released. A de-identified subject ID, COVID-19 status, age in years and sex were almost always included in the sample metadata. Where available, HLA class I and class II types were taken from metadata supplied by the sample provider and were not determined by assay-based typing. Subjects who had been exposed to COVID-19, were actively infected with it, or had recovered from it provided the deeply sampled blood TCRbeta repertoires that made up the dataset.

Participants in the prospective study were enrolled through a virtual design, were aged about 18 to 90 years, and lived in 24 United States geographic areas. To assign participants to cohorts, the prospective study relied on clinical history that participants themselves reported in a screening survey and a study questionnaire. In the prospective study, mobile phlebotomists collected whole blood, serum and a nasopharyngeal or oropharyngeal swab from each participant. Additional blood draws and questionnaires over an approximately two-month period could optionally be provided by prospective study participants. Before DNA extraction, prospective study blood samples were shipped either frozen or at room temperature. What the research found in general, with its limitations: How much clinical and demographic metadata was included differed by source and by participant, and the metadata was provided uncurated.

TCRbeta CDR3 regions were amplified from genomic DNA using the immunoSEQ Assay, a bias-controlled multiplex PCR. Concerning the study's data processing: Within the assay, amplification of reference gene primers was used to estimate how many nucleated cells each sample contained. To quantify the absolute abundance of each unique TCRbeta CDR3 rearrangement, sequence reads were collapsed and filtered. For each sample, productive Simpson clonality was calculated by taking the square root of Simpson's diversity index across productive rearrangements. Here the immuneACCESS table is served through TCRdb, limited to in-frame sequences with V and J called. Missing clones are a known gap in these copies; in checked studies unresolved V genes cover under half, and the rest lacks a known reason. The V and J calls and clone size come from that table; D and trimming were worked out from the DNA. This sample comprises some 190,000 clones, around three quarters of them detected only once. 17% of the sample is taken by the ten largest.

With regard to this clone: Its antigen is not yet known. No clone much larger than this one lies a single base away; base qualities are absent.

In the germline V gene, CDR1 corresponds to MGHRA and CDR2 to YSYEKL. The CDR3 goes from the cysteine to the phenylalanine over 17 residues. Of the read, only the CDR3 DNA is kept; its 51 bases are in frame from base 1. V trim: 0 bases; J trim: 1 base; unmatched bases: 8. This receptor chain uses TRBV4-1 and TRBJ1-2; TRBD1 matches 7 bases in the middle. This clonotype was sampled from a woman in her fifties or sixties with acute COVID-19. Sequenced input: PBMCs or T cells enriched from blood (not recorded which). The CDR3 sequence is CASSQEGGPSVNYGYTF. Read as DNA, the sequence is TGCGCCAGCAGCCAAGAAGGGGGCCCCAGCGTTAACTATGGCTACACCTTC.